The 32 T cell receptor beta chains reported below all come from one sample, sequenced in a study of cytomegalovirus exposure and HLA in healthy donors (dated by TCRdb to 2015 to 2018). Receptors were amplified or captured by the immunoSEQ multiplex PCR assay. The source is immuneACCESS, and TCRdb retained only in-frame sequences with V and J called. Part of the clones is not carried over; for the studies checked, unresolved V genes explain less than half of this, and the remainder is unexplained. The sample table shows 150,000 to 200,000 clones, and about 83% are seen once. The biggest ten clones account for almost 1.5% of the sample. Sequencing was performed on PBMCs. The source is a woman under 30 in good health and CMV-seronegative.

This clone was found a few times. This sequence joins TRBV12-5 and TRBJ2-7; TRBD1 matches at 10 bases. The J segment lost 2 bases and the V segment lost 1 base, leaving 2 bases of the junction unmatched. Germline-derived CDR1 and CDR2 are LGHNT and FRNRAP. The CDR3 sequence is 15 residues long. For the CDR3, the DNA is TGTGCTAGTGGTTTGGGTGGACAGGGGGCCTACGAGCAGTACTTC. Its protein product is CASGLGGQGAYEQYF.

The rearrangement joins TRBV7-3 to TRBJ1-6; D is uncertain. The V gene lost 3 bases and the J gene lost 5 bases, with 11 bases spanning the gap. CDR1 is SGHTA and CDR2 is FQGTGA in the germline V gene. The CDR3 loop spans 15 amino acids. The CDR3 is CASSFRGSDNSPLHF. The CDR3 DNA reads TGTGCCAGCAGCTTTCGGGGATCAGATAATTCACCCCTCCACTTT.

This chain joins TRBV4-1 and TRBJ1-2, with a weak D call TRBD1 (5 bases). CDR3 length: 15 residues. Trimming left V 6 bases short and J 4 bases short, with 18 bases between. The V gene's germline CDR1 is MGHRA and CDR2 YSYEKL. The CDR3 bases are TGCGCCAGCAGTCCGGGCCAGGGTTTTGCCTATGGCTACACCTTC. Translation: CASSPGQGFAYGYTF.

CDR3 amino acids: CASALQGAHGYGYTF. The CDR3 nucleotides read TGTGCCAGCGCCTTACAGGGGGCGCATGGTTATGGCTACACCTTC. This rearrangement joins TRBV11-1 to TRBJ1-2; TRBD1 matches 9 bases. Per germline, CDR1 SGHAT and CDR2 FQDESV (reference sequence). V was pared by 8 bases and J by 5 bases, with 12 bases of the junction left unmatched. The CDR3 covers 15 residues.

The CDR3 region has the DNA TGTGCCAGCAGCCAAGGCGGGGGGGGCTGGAGCAATCAGCCCCAGCATTTT. Protein sequence: CASSQGGGGWSNQPQHF. The rearrangement links TRBV4-2 to TRBJ1-5, with D perhaps TRBD1 (6 bases). The CDR3 runs to 17 residues. Germline assignment: CDR1 LGHNA and CDR2 YNFKEQ. V gave up 1 base and J gave up 1 base, with 14 bases separating them.

The chain links TRBV7-7 to TRBJ2-5; weak D call: TRBD1 (5 bases). This CDR3 comprises 15 residues. V lost 1 base, J lost 2 bases, and 11 bases lay in between. CDR1 is SSHAT, CDR2 FNYEAQ, per germline (reference sequence). The CDR3 loop is CASSLGQGQQETQYF. The CDR3 DNA reads TGTGCCAGCAGCTTAGGGCAGGGCCAGCAAGAGACCCAGTACTTC. Variable domain in full (rest from reference TRBV7-7 and TRBJ2-5): GAGVSQSPRYKVTKRGQDVTLRCDPISSHATLYWYQQALGQGPEFLTYFNYEAQPDKSGLPSDRFSAERPEGSISTLTIQRTEQRDSAMYRCASSLGQGQQETQYFGPGTRLLVL.

Remarks on this clone: Additional DNA sequences in this sample encode the identical CDR3. The chain has TRBV29-1 and TRBJ1-1, with a tentative D call TRBD1 (5 bases). The CDR3 extends over 13 amino acids. Trimming removed 4 bases from V and 0 bases from J, with 9 bases in between. CDR1 is SQVTM and CDR2 is ANQGSEA in the germline V gene. The CDR3 is CSVAHRMNTEAFF. CDR3 in DNA: TGCAGCGTTGCACACAGGATGAACACTGAAGCTTTCTTT.

The V call is TRBV6-1, the J call TRBJ2-1; the match to TRBD2 covers 7 bases. With V trimmed by 4 bases and J by 0 bases, 9 bases remained unmatched. Per germline, CDR1 MNHNS and CDR2 SASEGT. CDR3 length: 17 amino acids. The CDR3 loop reads CASSARGDYLSYNEQFF. The CDR3 DNA sequence: TGTGCCAGCAGTGCCCGCGGGGACTACCTCTCCTACAATGAGCAGTTCTTC.

On this clone: Because the CDR3 is missing its conserved closing phenylalanine or tryptophan, this is likely a read error. No DNA is shown, since the ends of the CDR3 on it are uncertain; the CDR3 is the one TCRdb lists. The rearrangement uses TRBV21-1 and TRBJ1-2. TRBV21-1 is given as a pseudogene. The CDR3 contains 11 residues when both ends are counted. The CDR3 protein is CASSFGVECSK.

This chain links TRBV9 with TRBJ1-3; the match to TRBD1 covers 9 bases. CDR3 length: 19 amino acids. J gave up 3 bases and V 3 bases, and 16 bases lay outside the gene matches. Germline CDR1 and CDR2: SGDLS and YYNGEE. This chain's CDR3 is CASSESTGGTGPFGNTIYF. In nucleotides, the CDR3 is TGTGCCAGCAGCGAGAGTACAGGCGGGACAGGGCCTTTTGGAAACACCATATATTTT.

The rearrangement joins TRBV5-1 to TRBJ2-5, with 12 bases fitting TRBD1. Germline V gene data show CDR1 as SGHRS and CDR2 as YFSETQ. The CDR3 totals 16 residues. V dropped 0 bases and J dropped 2; count of bases not matched to a gene: 2. The CDR3 DNA is TGCGCCAGCAGCTTGGGGGGACAGGGGGCGCAAGAGACCCAGTACTTC. Translation gives CASSLGGQGAQETQYF. The variable domain in full, with the rest retrieved from reference TRBV5-1 and TRBJ2-5, is KAGVTQTPRYLIKTRGQQVTLSCSPISGHRSVSWYQQTPGQGLQFLFEYFSETQRNKGNFPGRFSGRQFSNSRSEMNVSTLELGDSALYLCASSLGGQGAQETQYFGPGTRLLVL.

J is TRBJ1-3 and V is TRBV19; D gene uncertain. Germline V gene data show CDR1 as LNHDA and CDR2 as SQIVND (reference sequence). This CDR3 comprises 19 residues. V shed 3 bases and J shed 4 bases, with 25 bases lying between them. The CDR3: CASSIFTRETNLHGNTIYF. CDR3 nucleotides: TGTGCCAGTAGTATTTTCACGAGGGAGACAAACCTACACGGAAACACCATATATTTT. Supplemented by reference TRBV19 and TRBJ1-3, the full variable domain reads DGGITQSPKYLFRKEGQNVTLSCEQNLNHDAMYWYRQDPGQGLRLIYYSQIVNDFQKGDIAEGYSVSREKKESFPLTVTSAQKNPTAFYLCASSIFTRETNLHGNTIYFGEGSWLTVV.

V is TRBV5-6 and J is TRBJ2-3; 8 bases are shared with TRBD2. CDR1 and CDR2 from the germline V gene are SGHDT and YYEEEE. With 4 bases clipped from V and 1 base from J, the junction kept 5 bases outside the gene matches. The CDR3 is made up of 15 amino acids. CDR3 amino acids: CASSRGTRGTDTQYF. The CDR3 DNA follows: TGTGCCAGCAGCCGCGGGACTAGGGGCACAGATACGCAGTATTTT.

This chain joins TRBV6-1 and TRBJ1-1; TRBD1 might be the D (6 bases). This CDR3 spans 15 amino acids. The germline gives CDR1 MNHNS, CDR2 SASEGT. The ends were cut back, 0 bases at V and 6 bases at J, with 14 bases in the middle. This CDR3 is CASSEALGGGAEAFF. Here the CDR3 DNA reads TGTGCCAGCAGTGAAGCGCTTGGGGGCGGCGCTGAAGCTTTCTTT.

This clone was seen just once. V is TRBV7-9 and J is TRBJ1-1; D possibly corresponds to TRBD1 (6 bases). V was trimmed by 5 bases and J by 2 bases, leaving 15 bases between them. Germline-derived CDR1 and CDR2 are SEHNR and FQNEAQ (reference sequence). The CDR3 is 15 amino acids. The CDR3: CASSTRDIVNTEAFF. The DNA of the CDR3 is TGTGCCAGCAGCACCCGGGACATAGTAAACACTGAAGCTTTCTTT.

The V and J genes are TRBV15 and TRBJ2-5; 10 bases fit TRBD2. This CDR3 region has 16 residues. V was clipped by 0 bases and J by 5 bases; unmatched bases: 6. CDR1 is LNHNV and CDR2 is YYDKDF in the germline V gene (reference sequence). The CDR3 DNA reads TGTGCCACCAGCAGAGAGAGCGGGAGGGCGGGGGAGACCCAGTACTTC. This sequence encodes CATSRESGRAGETQYF.

The rearrangement links TRBV15 to TRBJ1-3; 7 bases agree with TRBD1. This CDR3 has 14 amino acids. The V segment lost 6 bases and the J segment 4 bases; nucleotides outside the gene matches: 6. The germline V gene has CDR1 LNHNV and CDR2 YYDKDF (reference sequence). This CDR3 reads CATRRSTGGNTIYF. CDR3 DNA: TGTGCCACCAGGAGATCGACAGGGGGAAACACCATATATTTT.

This clone was found a few times. This chain joins TRBV5-1 and TRBJ1-5; no reliable D call. The V and J ends lost 4 bases and 6 bases respectively, with 8 bases between them. The CDR3 consists of 12 residues. Germline V gives CDR1 SGHRS, CDR2 YFSETQ. The DNA for the CDR3 is TGCGCCAGCAGCCTGGACGGTCAGCCCCAGCATTTT. Protein: CASSLDGQPQHF.

The chain recombines TRBV2 with TRBJ1-3, with D maybe TRBD1 (6 bases). This CDR3 spans 17 amino acids. V lost 4 bases and J 0 bases, leaving 16 bases between the germline ends. The germline V gene encodes CDR1 SNHLY and CDR2 FYNNEI. The CDR3 DNA sequence: TGTGCCAGCAGTGGCTATTCGGGAGGGGGCTCTGGAAACACCATATATTTT. It yields the protein CASSGYSGGGSGNTIYF. The variable domain in full, with the rest retrieved from reference TRBV2 and TRBJ1-3, is EPEVTQTPSHQVTQMGQEVILRCVPISNHLYFYWYRQILGQKVEFLVSFYNNEISEKSEIFDDQFSVERPDGSNFTLKIRSTKLEDSAMYFCASSGYSGGGSGNTIYFGEGSWLTVV.

The chain recombines TRBV30 with TRBJ1-1; D uncertain. Germline V gene sequence: CDR1 GTSNPN, CDR2 SVGIG (reference sequence). Deletions cut 2 bases from V and 5 bases from J, with 15 bases between. This CDR3 comprises 14 residues. The CDR3 region is CAWSSNLPLTEAFF. The CDR3 DNA follows: TGTGCCTGGAGTTCTAACCTCCCCTTAACTGAAGCTTTCTTT.

In regard to this clone: This sample also contains other DNA sequences that code for the same CDR3. The rearrangement joins TRBV7-2 to TRBJ2-1; TRBD1 is a possible D gene (6 bases). Germline lookup yields CDR1 SGHTA and CDR2 FQGNSA. The CDR3 has 13 amino acids. V was pared by 4 bases and J by 5 bases, with 9 bases between. CDR3 in DNA: TGTGCCAGCAGCTATAACAGGGACAATGAGCAGTTCTTC. Translating gives CASSYNRDNEQFF.

This clone was seen only a few times. The V call is TRBV30, the J call TRBJ1-1, with TRBD1 matching over 10 bases. The CDR3 sequence is 13 residues long. Germline CDR1 and CDR2: GTSNPN and SVGIG (reference sequence). V was pared by 2 bases and J by 5 bases, with 2 bases of the junction left unmatched. In DNA form, the CDR3 reads TGTGCCTGGAGTCCGGGACAGGGGACTGAAGCTTTCTTT. Encoded protein: CAWSPGQGTEAFF. The full variable domain, with the rest looked up from reference TRBV30 and TRBJ1-1, is SQTIHQWPATLVQPVGSPLSLECTVEGTSNPNLYWYRQAAGRGLQLLFYSVGIGQISSEVPQNLSASRPQDRQFILSSKKLLLSDSGFYLCAWSPGQGTEAFFGQGTRLTVV.

The chain couples TRBV7-8 to TRBJ2-3; 14 bases agree with TRBD2. In germline, CDR1 is SGHVS, CDR2 FQNEAQ. This CDR3 contains 15 residues. The J segment lost 8 bases and the V segment lost 5 bases, leaving 6 bases of the junction unmatched. CDR3 protein: CASSPMGLAGVTQYF. The CDR3 nucleotides read TGTGCCAGCAGCCCTATGGGACTAGCGGGAGTTACGCAGTATTTT. The complete variable domain, with remaining parts taken from reference TRBV7-8 and TRBJ2-3, reads GAGVSQSPRYKVAKRGQDVALRCDPISGHVSLFWYQQALGQGPEFLTYFQNEAQLDKSGLPSDRFFAERPEGSVSTLKIQRTQQEDSAVYLCASSPMGLAGVTQYFGPGTRLTVL.

The rearrangement links TRBV6-1 to TRBJ2-3, with 10 bases aligning to TRBD2. This CDR3 spans 15 amino acids. Germline-derived CDR1 and CDR2 are MNHNS and SASEGT. The trim removed 2 bases at V and 4 bases at J, leaving 3 bases unmatched. The CDR3 region is CASSEQAGGSDTQYF. The DNA for the CDR3 is TGTGCCAGCAGTGAACAAGCGGGGGGGTCAGATACGCAGTATTTT.

The chain carries TRBV7-2 and TRBJ2-1; TRBD2 agrees at 8 bases. The V segment lost 4 bases and the J segment 13 bases; nucleotides outside the gene matches: 12. Germline V gene data show CDR1 as SGHTA and CDR2 as FQGNSA. CDR3 size: 14 residues. The DNA for the CDR3 is TGTGCCAGCAGCTCCCAAGTAGCGGGAAAGCAACAGTTCTTC. Protein product: CASSSQVAGKQQFF.

The chain recombines TRBV18 with TRBJ1-5; D perhaps matches TRBD1 (5 bases). Trimming stripped 3 bases from V and 0 bases from J, with 6 bases between. The CDR3 is 14 amino acids. Germline loops: CDR1 KGHSH, CDR2 LQKENI. The CDR3 DNA is TGTGCCAGCTCACCTCAGGGTAGCAATCAGCCCCAGCATTTT. Residues: CASSPQGSNQPQHF. Filled out from reference TRBV18 and TRBJ1-5, the complete variable domain reads NAGVMQNPRHLVRRRGQEARLRCSPMKGHSHVYWYRQLPEEGLKFMVYLQKENIIDESGMPKERFSAEFPKEGPSILRIQQVVRGDSAAYFCASSPQGSNQPQHFGDGTRLSIL.

The chain combines TRBV7-9 with TRBJ1-1; a weak D match, TRBD1 (6 bases). The CDR3 loop spans 13 amino acids. CDR1 SEHNR and CDR2 FQNEAQ come from the germline V gene (reference sequence). Between the trimmed V and J ends, which lost 7 bases and 1 base, there was a span of 10 bases. The CDR3 loop is CASNPTGNTEAFF. CDR3 nucleotides: TGTGCCAGCAACCCGACAGGGAACACTGAAGCTTTCTTT.

The CDR3 loop is CASSVGPRDRGRGYTF. CDR3 DNA sequence: TGTGCCAGCAGCGTAGGTCCCCGGGACAGGGGGCGAGGCTACACCTTC. This chain uses TRBV9 with TRBJ1-2; TRBD1 agrees at 12 bases. The trim removed 0 bases at V and 8 bases at J, leaving 8 bases unmatched. Germline V gene sequence: CDR1 SGDLS, CDR2 YYNGEE. The CDR3 is made up of 16 amino acids.

The chain employs TRBV19 and TRBJ2-7, with 7 bases aligning to TRBD1. The germline CDR1 and CDR2 sequences are LNHDA and SQIVND (reference sequence). The V segment lost 5 bases and the J segment 1 base; nucleotides outside the gene matches: 8. The CDR3 is 15 amino acids. CDR3 sequence (DNA): TGTGCCAGTAGTCCAAACAGGGGTAAATCCTACGAGCAGTACTTC. Translation: CASSPNRGKSYEQYF.

The J gene is TRBJ2-7, the V gene TRBV7-6; D gene unclear. Germline CDR1 is SGHVS and CDR2 is FNYEAQ. The CDR3 is 15 amino acids. V lost 1 base, J lost 5 bases, and 15 bases lay in between. The CDR3 DNA is TGTGCCAGCAGCTTAGTAGGTACTACAACCGACGAGCAGTACTTC. It translates to CASSLVGTTTDEQYF.

The sample holds a few counts of this clone. This rearrangement joins TRBV27 to TRBJ2-1; TRBD1 matches at 7 bases. This CDR3 comprises 16 residues. Looked up from germline, CDR1 is MNHEY and CDR2 is SMNVEV (reference sequence). The V segment lost 6 bases and the J segment 7 bases; nucleotides outside the gene matches: 15. CDR3 coding DNA: TGTGCCAGCAGACTTATGTTCCAGGGGGACGGGAATGAGCAGTTCTTC. Its translation: CASRLMFQGDGNEQFF.

This rearrangement joins TRBV6-5 to TRBJ1-1, with 7 bases lining up with TRBD1. V trimming: 1 base; J trimming: 2 bases; junction bases outside the gene matches: 7. Germline V CDR1 and CDR2: MNHEY, SVGAGI. CDR3 size: 16 residues. The DNA of the CDR3 is TGTGCCAGCAGTTACTTCCAGGGGGTGGTCAACACTGAAGCTTTCTTT. Translation gives CASSYFQGVVNTEAFF.